What follows are 14 T cell receptor beta chains derived from one specimen sequenced in a study of CD8+ T cells in alopecia areata. RNA was extracted and reverse transcribed into cDNA as the sequencing template. Clones were read by immunoSEQ multiplex PCR, and TCRdb kept only the in-frame ones, dropping some. The sample consists of some 99,000 clones, roughly two fifths of them appearing once. The sequencing sample was made of CD4+ T cells sorted from blood. The origin of the receptors is a human donor with alopecia areata.

This chain joins TRBV18 and TRBJ2-1; D possibly corresponds to TRBD1 (6 bases). The CDR3 is 13 residues long. The V and J ends lost 3 bases and 8 bases respectively, with 11 bases between them. The V gene's germline CDR1 is KGHSH and CDR2 LQKENI. Written as DNA, the CDR3 is TGTGCCAGCTCACCCCAGGGGAGAGATGAGCAGTTCTTC. Its protein is CASSPQGRDEQFF.

The DNA of the CDR3 is TGTGCCAGCAGCTCCTACAATGAGCAGTTCTTC. Its protein is CASSSYNEQFF. The rearrangement uses TRBV5-6 and TRBJ2-1; D not certain. Germline CDR1 and CDR2: SGHDT and YYEEEE. The CDR3 is made up of 11 amino acids. Trimming shortened V by 3 bases and J by 2 bases, and 0 bases separated the two germline ends.

This chain connects TRBV29-1 to TRBJ2-3, with D unresolved. CDR1 and CDR2 (germline): SQVTM, ANQGSEA. Deletions cut 2 bases from V and 6 bases from J, with 15 bases between. CDR3 length: 14 amino acids. The CDR3 loop reads CSVETNRQADTQYF. CDR3 nucleotides: TGCAGCGTTGAAACGAATCGCCAGGCGGATACGCAGTATTTT.

The sample holds a few counts of this clone. The chain is built from TRBV29-1 and TRBJ1-6; 8 bases agree with TRBD1. V trimming: 6 bases; J trimming: 8 bases; junction bases outside the gene matches: 9. The germline CDR1 and CDR2 sequences are SQVTM and ANQGSEA. The CDR3 is 14 amino acids. The CDR3, as DNA: TGCAGCGTCCAAACGACAGGGGAGGATTCACCCCTCCACTTT. This translates into CSVQTTGEDSPLHF.

The V call is TRBV2, the J call TRBJ2-3; weak D call: TRBD2 (6 bases). The CDR3 spans 16 residues. Germline V lookup: CDR1 SNHLY, CDR2 FYNNEI. V dropped 8 bases and J dropped 2 bases, with 20 bases sitting between them. CDR3 sequence (DNA): TGTGCCAGCCAACCGACGGGACTGGTAATCACAGATACGCAGTATTTT. It codes for CASQPTGLVITDTQYF.

The chain employs TRBV29-1 and TRBJ2-4, with a possible D match to TRBD1 (7 bases). Trimming took 5 bases from V and 7 from J, leaving 24 bases between them. CDR3 length: 16 residues. Germline loops: CDR1 SQVTM, CDR2 ANQGSEA. The CDR3 spells CSVRGRRDREYNIQYF. DNA of the CDR3: TGCAGCGTTCGAGGGAGGAGGGACAGAGAATATAACATTCAGTACTTC.

CDR3 in amino acids: CASSPTGNSYNEQFF. CDR3 DNA: TGTGCCAGCAGCCCGACAGGCAACTCCTACAATGAGCAGTTCTTC. V gene TRBV7-9 combines with J gene TRBJ2-1; possibly TRBD1 for D (6 bases). Per germline, CDR1 SEHNR and CDR2 FQNEAQ (reference sequence). The CDR3 spans 15 residues. V lost 5 bases and J 0 bases, leaving 11 bases between the germline ends.

V usage is TRBV29-1 and J usage is TRBJ1-1; TRBD1 matches at 7 bases. J gave up 5 bases and V 6 bases, and 9 bases lay outside the gene matches. This CDR3 contains 13 residues. CDR1 is SQVTM and CDR2 is ANQGSEA in the germline V gene. CDR3: CSVVDRSGTEAFF. In nucleotides, the CDR3 is TGCAGCGTCGTGGACAGGTCAGGGACTGAAGCTTTCTTT.

This clone was seen more than once but under ten times. This sequence joins TRBV14 and TRBJ2-1; 8 nucleotides line up with TRBD2. The CDR3 extends over 15 amino acids. V was clipped by 2 bases and J by 5 bases; unmatched bases: 5. From germline, CDR1 is SGHDN and CDR2 FVKESK. The CDR3 here is CASSQLPGRDNEQFF. Written as DNA, the CDR3 is TGTGCCAGCAGCCAACTACCCGGGAGGGACAATGAGCAGTTCTTC.

CDR3 protein: CASSSPGQPQETQYF. CDR3 DNA sequence: TGTGCCAGCAGTTCACCGGGACAGCCGCAAGAGACCCAGTACTTC. The gene calls are TRBV6-5 and TRBJ2-5; 7 bases map to TRBD1. CDR3 length: 15 residues. V shed 4 bases, J shed 2 bases, and the junction held 7 bases outside the gene matches. Germline CDR1 reads MNHEY; CDR2 reads SVGAGI.

This chain connects TRBV30 to TRBJ1-5; the match to TRBD1 covers 8 bases. Germline V gene sequence: CDR1 GTSNPN, CDR2 SVGIG (reference sequence). The CDR3 length is 13 residues. V lost 6 bases to trimming and J lost 7 bases; unmatched junction nucleotides: 8. The CDR3 DNA is TGTGCCTGCTCGACAGGGGCGAGCCAGCCCCAGCATTTT. Its protein product is CACSTGASQPQHF.

In its sample, this clone was seen a few times. The chain is built from TRBV7-2 and TRBJ2-2, with unresolved D. In germline, CDR1 is SGHTA, CDR2 FQGNSA. This CDR3 contains 16 residues. Trimming took 3 bases from V and 1 from J, leaving 12 bases between them. CDR3 bases: TGTGCCAGCAGCTTTAATACAGTAAAGAACACCGGGGAGCTGTTTTTT. Its protein product is CASSFNTVKNTGELFF.

In its sample, this clone was seen a few times. This chain connects TRBV29-1 to TRBJ2-5; the match to TRBD2 covers 11 bases. This CDR3 region has 16 residues. Germline V CDR1 and CDR2: SQVTM, ANQGSEA. V lost 3 bases and J lost 2; bases outside the gene matches: 8. The CDR3 region is CSVEGIAGGLQETQYF. CDR3 in DNA: TGCAGCGTTGAGGGGATAGCGGGAGGGCTTCAAGAGACCCAGTACTTC.

The gene calls are TRBV29-1 and TRBJ2-2, with D maybe TRBD2 (6 bases). The V end was cut by 7 bases, the J end by 7 bases, with 19 bases between. The CDR3 covers 14 residues. Germline-derived CDR1 and CDR2 are SQVTM and ANQGSEA. The DNA for the CDR3 is TGCAGCGCCGGAGGGCAGAGAAGAAGCGGGGAGCTGTTTTTT. Protein product: CSAGGQRRSGELFF.